Shown below are 26 T cell receptor beta chains from a single sample sequenced in a study of radiation and T cells in renal cell carcinoma. The sample's time point: blood 4 weeks post-SBRT, at nephrectomy. Regarding treatment: 15 Gy SBRT to primary tumor, nephrectomy 4 weeks later. TCRdb keeps only in-frame clones here, not all; method: immunoSEQ multiplex PCR. The sample records more than 120,000 clones, 70% to 90% being singletons. The material sequenced was blood, taken from a patient whose treatment included radiotherapy and nephrectomy. The receptors originated from a woman between 50 and 59 years old with renal cell carcinoma.

The chain has TRBV5-1 and TRBJ1-1; 7 bases fit TRBD1. The CDR3 has 14 residues. Per the germline V gene, CDR1 is SGHRS and CDR2 is YFSETQ. V was clipped by 0 bases and J by 4 bases; unmatched bases: 3. CDR3: CASSLADRATEAFF. The CDR3, as DNA: TGCGCCAGCAGCTTGGCAGACAGGGCCACTGAAGCTTTCTTT. The whole variable domain, filled in from reference TRBV5-1 and TRBJ1-1, reads KAGVTQTPRYLIKTRGQQVTLSCSPISGHRSVSWYQQTPGQGLQFLFEYFSETQRNKGNFPGRFSGRQFSNSRSEMNVSTLELGDSALYLCASSLADRATEAFFGQGTRLTVV.

The gene calls are TRBV28 and TRBJ1-2; D remains ambiguous. The V gene lost 4 bases and the J gene lost 8 bases, with 26 bases spanning the gap. Germline V lookup: CDR1 MDHEN, CDR2 SYDVKM. This CDR3 spans 17 amino acids. CDR3 nucleotide sequence: TGTGCCAGCAGTTCCCCTACTGGCGGGGTGGACGTGAGAGGCTACACCTTC. It encodes CASSSPTGGVDVRGYTF.

V gene TRBV15 combines with J gene TRBJ1-1; no clear D. CDR1 is LNHNV and CDR2 is YYDKDF in the germline V gene (reference sequence). The CDR3 extends over 14 amino acids. Trimming stripped 0 bases from V and 5 bases from J, with 10 bases between. CDR3 sequence reads: CATSRDRAGTEAFF. The CDR3 DNA reads TGTGCCACCAGCAGAGATCGGGCGGGGACTGAAGCTTTCTTT.

The chain is built from TRBV19 and TRBJ1-2; D perhaps matches TRBD1 (5 bases). CDR1 is LNHDA and CDR2 is SQIVND in the germline V gene (reference sequence). This CDR3 contains 13 residues. The germline V and J ends were trimmed by 3 bases and 4 bases, with 9 bases remaining between them. This CDR3 is CASSISGGYGYTF. As DNA, the CDR3 is TGTGCCAGTAGTATCTCGGGGGGCTATGGCTACACCTTC.

The V and J genes are TRBV5-1 and TRBJ2-7; the D gene could be TRBD1 or TRBD2 (7 bases each). Germline CDR1 is SGHRS and CDR2 is YFSETQ. V lost 7 bases and J lost 2, with 16 bases in between. There are 14 residues in the CDR3. The CDR3 region is CASASGGGPYEQYF. For the CDR3, the DNA is TGCGCCAGCGCTTCAGGGGGGGGACCCTACGAGCAGTACTTC.

Only one count was recorded for this clone. The chain carries TRBV28 and TRBJ1-3, with 7 bases fitting TRBD1. Unmatched junction bases numbered 5, after V lost 6 bases and J lost 0 bases. Germline V CDR1 and CDR2: MDHEN, SYDVKM. The CDR3 is 15 amino acids. This CDR3 is CASRSGQSSGNTIYF. The CDR3 DNA reads as TGTGCCAGCAGGTCGGGACAGAGCTCTGGAAACACCATATATTTT.

The J gene is TRBJ2-7, the V gene TRBV11-2, with 7 bases aligning to TRBD2. The CDR3 contains 15 residues. Germline loops: CDR1 SGHAT, CDR2 FQNNGV. Trimming cost V 5 bases and J 0 bases; bases outside gene matches: 7. The CDR3 nucleotides read TGTGCCAGCAGCCCCCAGCGGACTAGCTCCTACGAGCAGTACTTC. Protein: CASSPQRTSSYEQYF.

CDR3 DNA: TGTGCCAGCAGCTTGGGACGGGAGACCCAGTACTTC. As protein: CASSLGRETQYF. J is TRBJ2-5 and V is TRBV5-6; no reliable D call. There are 12 residues in the CDR3. The V end was cut by 0 bases, the J end by 5 bases, with 5 bases between. Germline values: CDR1 SGHDT, CDR2 YYEEEE.

This sequence joins TRBV19 and TRBJ1-1; D not resolved. Germline CDR1 LNHDA, CDR2 SQIVND (reference sequence). The ends were cut back, 4 bases at V and 3 bases at J, with 6 bases in the middle. This CDR3 is 12 amino acids long. As DNA, the CDR3 is TGTGCCAGTAGTAGGGCCCACACTGAAGCTTTCTTT. This encodes CASSRAHTEAFF. The full variable domain, in which reference TRBV19 and TRBJ1-1 provide the parts outside the CDR3, is DGGITQSPKYLFRKEGQNVTLSCEQNLNHDAMYWYRQDPGQGLRLIYYSQIVNDFQKGDIAEGYSVSREKKESFPLTVTSAQKNPTAFYLCASSRAHTEAFFGQGTRLTVV.

This chain links TRBV5-1 with TRBJ1-5, with 10 bases fitting TRBD1. This CDR3 has 14 amino acids. V was pared by 3 bases and J by 6 bases, with 3 bases of the junction left unmatched. Germline-derived CDR1 and CDR2 are SGHRS and YFSETQ. The CDR3 is CASSSTGGVQPQHF. DNA of the CDR3: TGCGCCAGCAGCTCGACAGGGGGCGTTCAGCCCCAGCATTTT.

The chain is built from TRBV7-2 and TRBJ2-7; 8 bases are shared with TRBD2. The germline V gene has CDR1 SGHTA and CDR2 FQGNSA. The length of the CDR3 is 15 residues. J lost 0 bases, V lost 3 bases, and 4 bases had no gene match. The CDR3 sequence is CASSFYTSGSYEQYF. CDR3 nucleotides: TGTGCCAGCAGCTTCTATACTAGCGGCTCCTACGAGCAGTACTTC.

The chain couples TRBV7-2 to TRBJ2-2, with D uncertain. CDR3 length: 16 amino acids. V gave up 1 base and J gave up 1 base, with 10 bases separating them. Germline CDR1 is SGHTA and CDR2 is FQGNSA. CDR3 loop: CASSLVFDRNTGELFF. For the CDR3, the DNA is TGTGCCAGCAGCTTAGTCTTCGACCGGAACACCGGGGAGCTGTTTTTT.

This chain links TRBV11-1 with TRBJ2-1, with 11 bases matching TRBD2. Germline V gives CDR1 SGHAT, CDR2 FQDESV (reference sequence). This CDR3 has 15 amino acids. The junction had 9 bases not matched to a gene; V was cut back by 5 bases and J by 9 bases. The DNA for the CDR3 is TGTGCCAGCAGCCCCACTAGCGGGAGAAGCGGTGAGCAGTTCTTC. Translation: CASSPTSGRSGEQFF.

This clone was observed a few times. The chain recombines TRBV5-1 with TRBJ2-6, with D hard to call. V lost 4 bases and J 0 bases, leaving 14 bases between the germline ends. CDR3 length: 17 amino acids. The germline gives CDR1 SGHRS, CDR2 YFSETQ. The CDR3 region has the DNA TGCGCCAGCAGCGCCGGTGCTACGGGCTCTGGGGCCAACGTCCTGACTTTC. Translation: CASSAGATGSGANVLTF.

The V gene is TRBV7-2, the J gene TRBJ1-5; a possible D gene is TRBD1 (5 bases). Trimming cost V 5 bases and J 0 bases, with 8 bases left between them. CDR3 length equals 14 residues. The germline gives CDR1 SGHTA, CDR2 FQGNSA. The CDR3: CASSQGDSNQPQHF. CDR3 coding DNA: TGTGCCAGCAGCCAGGGTGATAGCAATCAGCCCCAGCATTTT.

The rearrangement links TRBV6-5 to TRBJ2-2; D uncertain. The V end was cut by 0 bases, the J end by 6 bases, with 14 bases between. Germline CDR1 reads MNHEY; CDR2 reads SVGAGI. The CDR3 sequence is 16 residues long. This CDR3 reads CASSYSPESTPGELFF. CDR3 DNA: TGTGCCAGCAGTTACTCCCCAGAGTCTACTCCCGGGGAGCTGTTTTTT.

The chain employs TRBV5-1 and TRBJ2-6; tentative D call: TRBD2 (6 bases). Germline V CDR1 and CDR2: SGHRS, YFSETQ. Trimming cost V 2 bases and J 0 bases, with 12 bases left between them. CDR3 length: 17 amino acids. As DNA, the CDR3 is TGCGCCAGCAGCTTATCCCCCGGGAGCTCTGGGGCCAACGTCCTGACTTTC. This codes for CASSLSPGSSGANVLTF.

This clone showed up many times. The CDR3: CASSDGSNTEAFF. In DNA, the CDR3 is TGTGCCAGCAGTGATGGGTCCAACACTGAAGCTTTCTTT. The rearrangement links TRBV2 to TRBJ1-1; D is unresolved. The CDR3 spans 13 residues. The germline gives CDR1 SNHLY, CDR2 FYNNEI. V lost 3 bases and J 2 bases, leaving 7 bases between the germline ends.

The chain has TRBV25-1 and TRBJ2-7; no clear D gene. This CDR3 comprises 11 residues. V was trimmed by 6 bases and J by 0 bases, leaving 3 bases between them. The germline gives CDR1 MGHDK, CDR2 SYGVNS. The CDR3 bases are TGTGCCAGCAGCCACTCCTACGAGCAGTACTTC. Protein: CASSHSYEQYF.

The chain combines TRBV4-1 with TRBJ1-4, with TRBD1 matching 7 bases. Germline-derived CDR1 and CDR2 are MGHRA and YSYEKL. This CDR3 has 15 residues. Trimming cost V 0 bases and J 8 bases; bases outside gene matches: 6. The CDR3 DNA reads TGCGCCAGCAGCCAAGATTGGCAGGGGGGAGAAAAACTGTTTTTT. Amino acids: CASSQDWQGGEKLFF.

The chain links TRBV13 to TRBJ2-5; D gene uncertain. This CDR3 region has 13 residues. V was clipped by 3 bases and J by 4 bases, with 9 bases between them. Germline assignment: CDR1 PRHDT and CDR2 FYEKMQ (reference sequence). CDR3 bases: TGTGCCAGCAGCTTGGGTCAATCAGAGACCCAGTACTTC. Translated, it gives CASSLGQSETQYF.

In this sample, this clone turned up once. The chain carries TRBV19 and TRBJ1-1; TRBD1 matches at 9 bases. The CDR3 has 14 residues. Germline CDR1 is LNHDA and CDR2 is SQIVND (reference sequence). The V gene end was trimmed by 3 bases and the J gene end by 9 bases; junction bases not matched to a gene: 8. CDR3 bases: TGTGCCAGTAGTATCGACAGGGGGGATGGTCAAGCTTTCTTT. It translates to CASSIDRGDGQAFF.

This rearrangement joins TRBV7-9 to TRBJ2-7, with D unresolved. Trimming cost V 5 bases and J 4 bases, with 9 bases left between them. The CDR3 has 12 residues. Germline V gene sequence: CDR1 SEHNR, CDR2 FQNEAQ (reference sequence). CDR3 amino acids: CASSPSLYEQYF. CDR3 bases: TGTGCCAGCAGCCCCTCATTATACGAGCAGTACTTC.

The gene calls are TRBV7-2 and TRBJ2-3; D unresolved. V was pared by 1 base and J by 5 bases, with 7 bases between. Germline V gene lookup returns CDR1 SGHTA and CDR2 FQGNSA. The length of the CDR3 is 13 residues. DNA of the CDR3: TGTGCCAGCAGCTTAGGGCAGCTAGATACGCAGTATTTT. Its translation: CASSLGQLDTQYF.

J is TRBJ1-1 and V is TRBV7-2, with no clear D. Trimming stripped 7 bases from V and 4 bases from J, with 16 bases between. The V gene's germline CDR1 is SGHTA and CDR2 FQGNSA. This CDR3 has 14 amino acids. DNA for the CDR3: TGTGCCAGCATCGTTTACGGGGAAAGCACTGAAGCTTTCTTT. Translated, it gives CASIVYGESTEAFF.

This rearrangement joins TRBV19 to TRBJ1-1; 7 bases map to TRBD1. Trimming cost V 6 bases and J 1 base; bases outside gene matches: 5. The CDR3 spans 14 residues. Germline V lookup: CDR1 LNHDA, CDR2 SQIVND (reference sequence). This chain's CDR3 is CASRRGGENTEAFF. The CDR3 DNA reads as TGTGCCAGTAGGCGAGGGGGCGAGAACACTGAAGCTTTCTTT.